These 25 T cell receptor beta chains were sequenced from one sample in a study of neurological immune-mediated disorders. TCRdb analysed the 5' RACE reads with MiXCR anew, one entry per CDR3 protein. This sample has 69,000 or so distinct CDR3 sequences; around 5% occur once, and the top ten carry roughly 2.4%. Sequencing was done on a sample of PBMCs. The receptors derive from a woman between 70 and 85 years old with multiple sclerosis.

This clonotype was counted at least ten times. The CDR3 region is CASSLVVPTQIRAFF. The CDR3 bases are TGTGCCAGCAGCTTAGTCGTTCCCACACAAATCCGAGCTTTCTTT. The chain joins TRBV7-9 to TRBJ1-1, with unresolved D. Trimming left V 1 base short and J 10 bases short, with 19 bases between. This CDR3 comprises 15 residues. Germline CDR1 SEHNR, CDR2 FQNEAQ (reference sequence).

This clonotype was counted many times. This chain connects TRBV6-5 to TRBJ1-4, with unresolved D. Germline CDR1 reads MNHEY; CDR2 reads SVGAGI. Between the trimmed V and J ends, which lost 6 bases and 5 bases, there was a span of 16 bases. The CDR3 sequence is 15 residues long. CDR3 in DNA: TGTGCCAGCAGCCCCCCAGGACGCAAAAATGAAAAACTGTTTTTT. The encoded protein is CASSPPGRKNEKLFF.

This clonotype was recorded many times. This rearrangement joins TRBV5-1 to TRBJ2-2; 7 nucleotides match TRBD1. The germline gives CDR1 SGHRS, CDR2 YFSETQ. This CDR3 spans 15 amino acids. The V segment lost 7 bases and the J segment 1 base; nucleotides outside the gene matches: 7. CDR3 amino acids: CASDRDGVNTGELFF. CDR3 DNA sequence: TGCGCCAGCGACAGGGACGGGGTGAACACCGGGGAGCTGTTTTTT.

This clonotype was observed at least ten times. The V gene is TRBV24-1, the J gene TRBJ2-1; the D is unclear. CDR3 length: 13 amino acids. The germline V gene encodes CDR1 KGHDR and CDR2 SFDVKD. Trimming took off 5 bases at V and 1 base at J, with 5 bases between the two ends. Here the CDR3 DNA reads TGTGCCACCAGTGCCGGGTCCTACAATGAGCAGTTCTTC. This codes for CATSAGSYNEQFF.

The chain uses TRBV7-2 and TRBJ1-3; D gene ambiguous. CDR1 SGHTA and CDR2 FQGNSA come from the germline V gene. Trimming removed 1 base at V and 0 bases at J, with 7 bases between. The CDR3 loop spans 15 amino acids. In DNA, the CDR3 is TGTGCCAGCAGCTTAGGACTCAACTCTGGAAACACCATATATTTT. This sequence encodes CASSLGLNSGNTIYF.

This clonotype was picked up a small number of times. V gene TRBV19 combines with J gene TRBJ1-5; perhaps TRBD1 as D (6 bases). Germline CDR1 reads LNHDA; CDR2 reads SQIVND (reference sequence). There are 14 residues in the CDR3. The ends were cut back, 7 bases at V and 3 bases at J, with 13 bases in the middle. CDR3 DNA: TGTGCCAGTACGCCACAGGGAATCAATCAGCCCCAGCATTTT. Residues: CASTPQGINQPQHF.

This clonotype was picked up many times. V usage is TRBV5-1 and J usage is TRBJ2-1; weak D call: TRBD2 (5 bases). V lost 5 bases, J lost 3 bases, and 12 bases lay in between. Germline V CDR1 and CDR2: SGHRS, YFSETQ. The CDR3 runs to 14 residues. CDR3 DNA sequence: TGCGCCAGCAGTTGGTGGGAGCTCTACAATGAGCAGTTCTTC. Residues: CASSWWELYNEQFF.

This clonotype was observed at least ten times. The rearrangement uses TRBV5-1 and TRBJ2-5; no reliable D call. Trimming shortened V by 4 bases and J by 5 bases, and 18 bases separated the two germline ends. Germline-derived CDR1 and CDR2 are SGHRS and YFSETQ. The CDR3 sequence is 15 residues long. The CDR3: CASSPAVGLEETQYF. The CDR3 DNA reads TGCGCCAGCAGCCCGGCCGTAGGGCTGGAGGAGACCCAGTACTTC.

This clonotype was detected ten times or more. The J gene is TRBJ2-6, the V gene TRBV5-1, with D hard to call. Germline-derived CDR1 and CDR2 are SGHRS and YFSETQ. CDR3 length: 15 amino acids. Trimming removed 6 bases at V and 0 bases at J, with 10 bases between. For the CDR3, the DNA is TGCGCCAGCACCGGCCCAAGCTCTGGGGCCAACGTCCTGACTTTC. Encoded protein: CASTGPSSGANVLTF.

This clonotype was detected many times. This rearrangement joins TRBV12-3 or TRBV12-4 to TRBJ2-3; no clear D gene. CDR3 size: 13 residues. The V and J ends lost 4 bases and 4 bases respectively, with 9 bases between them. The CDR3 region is CASSYTTPDTQYF. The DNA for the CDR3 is TGTGCCAGCAGTTACACAACCCCAGATACGCAGTATTTT.

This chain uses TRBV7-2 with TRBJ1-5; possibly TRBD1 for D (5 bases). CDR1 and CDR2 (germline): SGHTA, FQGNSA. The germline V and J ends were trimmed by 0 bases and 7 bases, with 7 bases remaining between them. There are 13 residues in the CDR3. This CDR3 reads CASSLARTQPQHF. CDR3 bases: TGTGCCAGCAGCTTAGCGCGGACACAGCCCCAGCATTTT.

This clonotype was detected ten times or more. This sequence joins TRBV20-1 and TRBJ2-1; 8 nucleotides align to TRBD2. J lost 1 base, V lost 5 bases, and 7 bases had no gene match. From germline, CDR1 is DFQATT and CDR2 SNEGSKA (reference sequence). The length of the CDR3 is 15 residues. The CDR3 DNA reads TGCAGTGCTCCTGCGAGCGGGAGTTCCTACAATGAGCAGTTCTTC. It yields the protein CSAPASGSSYNEQFF.

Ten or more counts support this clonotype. This chain's CDR3 is CASSLGGVTEAFF. The CDR3 DNA reads TGTGCCAGCAGCTTAGGCGGGGTGACTGAAGCTTTCTTT. The V and J genes are TRBV7-9 and TRBJ1-1; D is ambiguous. The CDR3 covers 13 residues. CDR1 SEHNR and CDR2 FQNEAQ come from the germline V gene (reference sequence). The V end lost 1 base, the J end lost 5 bases, and 8 bases lay between the germline ends.

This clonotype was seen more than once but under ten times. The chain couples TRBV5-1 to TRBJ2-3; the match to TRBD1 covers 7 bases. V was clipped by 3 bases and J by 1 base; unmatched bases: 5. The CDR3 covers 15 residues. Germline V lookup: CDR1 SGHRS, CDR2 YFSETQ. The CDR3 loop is CASSSGTAGTDTQYF. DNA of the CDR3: TGCGCCAGCAGCTCAGGGACAGCAGGCACAGATACGCAGTATTTT.

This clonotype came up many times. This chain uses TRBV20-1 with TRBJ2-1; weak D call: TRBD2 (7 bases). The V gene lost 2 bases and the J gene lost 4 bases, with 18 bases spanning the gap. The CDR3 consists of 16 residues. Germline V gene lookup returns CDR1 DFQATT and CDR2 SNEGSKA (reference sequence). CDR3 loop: CSARLNKGGGYNEQFF. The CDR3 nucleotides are TGCAGTGCTAGACTCAACAAGGGAGGGGGATACAATGAGCAGTTCTTC.

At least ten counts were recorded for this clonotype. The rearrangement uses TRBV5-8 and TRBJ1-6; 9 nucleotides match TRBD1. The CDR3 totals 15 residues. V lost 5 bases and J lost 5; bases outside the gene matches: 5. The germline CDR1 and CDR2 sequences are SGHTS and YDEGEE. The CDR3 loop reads CASRTGGAHNSPLHF. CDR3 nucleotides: TGTGCCAGCAGAACAGGGGGCGCACATAATTCACCCCTCCACTTT.

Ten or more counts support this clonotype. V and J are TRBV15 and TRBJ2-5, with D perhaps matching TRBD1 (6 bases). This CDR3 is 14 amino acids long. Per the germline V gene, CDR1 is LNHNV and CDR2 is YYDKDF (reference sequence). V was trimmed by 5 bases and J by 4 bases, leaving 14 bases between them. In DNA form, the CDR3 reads TGTGCCACCAGCCGGGACACCGGCGGAGAGACCCAGTACTTC. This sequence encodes CATSRDTGGETQYF.

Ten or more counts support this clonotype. The CDR3 sequence: CASSHRQKDDEQYF. For the CDR3, the DNA is TGTGCCAGCAGCCATCGACAGAAGGATGACGAGCAGTACTTC. This rearrangement joins TRBV3-1 to TRBJ2-7; maybe TRBD1 (5 bases). The germline V gene encodes CDR1 LGHDT and CDR2 YNNKEL (reference sequence). V lost 3 bases and J 5 bases, leaving 14 bases between the germline ends. The CDR3 totals 14 residues.

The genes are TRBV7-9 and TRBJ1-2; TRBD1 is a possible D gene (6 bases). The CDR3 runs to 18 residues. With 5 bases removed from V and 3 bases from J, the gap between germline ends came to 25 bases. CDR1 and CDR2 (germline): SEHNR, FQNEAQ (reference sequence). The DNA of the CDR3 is TGTGCCAGCAGCCCGGGGGATCGAGCGGGGGGCGCTTACTATGGCTACACCTTC. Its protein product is CASSPGDRAGGAYYGYTF.

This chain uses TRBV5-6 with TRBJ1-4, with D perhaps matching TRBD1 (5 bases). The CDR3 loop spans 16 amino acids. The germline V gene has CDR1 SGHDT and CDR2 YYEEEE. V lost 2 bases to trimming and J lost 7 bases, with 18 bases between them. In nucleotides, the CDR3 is TGTGCCAGCAGCTTCCGGGGAAGCCGGCAGGGTGAAAAACTGTTTTTT. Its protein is CASSFRGSRQGEKLFF.

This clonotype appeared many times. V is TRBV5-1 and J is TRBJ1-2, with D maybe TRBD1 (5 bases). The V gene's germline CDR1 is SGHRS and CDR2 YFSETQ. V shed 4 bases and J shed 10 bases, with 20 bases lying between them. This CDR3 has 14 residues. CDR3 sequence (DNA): TGCGCCAGCAGCGCTGAGGGGCGGACAAACGTCTACACCTTC. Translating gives CASSAEGRTNVYTF.

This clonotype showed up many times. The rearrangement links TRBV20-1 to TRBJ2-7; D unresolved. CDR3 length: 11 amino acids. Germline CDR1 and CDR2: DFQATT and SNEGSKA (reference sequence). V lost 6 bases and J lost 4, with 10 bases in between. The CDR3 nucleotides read TGCAGTGCGACTCTAGGTTACGAGCAGTACTTC. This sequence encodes CSATLGYEQYF.

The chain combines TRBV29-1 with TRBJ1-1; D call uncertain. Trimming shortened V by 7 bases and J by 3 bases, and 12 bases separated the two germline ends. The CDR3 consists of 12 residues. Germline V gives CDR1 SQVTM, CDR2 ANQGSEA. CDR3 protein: CSGKQLYTEAFF. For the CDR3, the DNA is TGCAGCGGCAAACAGCTTTACACTGAAGCTTTCTTT.

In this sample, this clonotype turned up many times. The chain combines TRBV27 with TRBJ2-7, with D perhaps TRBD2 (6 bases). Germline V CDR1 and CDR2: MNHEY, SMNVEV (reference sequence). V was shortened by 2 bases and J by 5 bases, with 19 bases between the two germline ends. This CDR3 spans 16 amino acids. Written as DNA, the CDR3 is TGTGCCAGCAGTTTAGGGGGGATACTCCTAAACGACGAGCAGTACTTC. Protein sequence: CASSLGGILLNDEQYF.

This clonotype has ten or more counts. The DNA for the CDR3 is TGTGCCAGCAGTACTCGGACAGGCTATCAGCCCCAGCATTTT. As protein: CASSTRTGYQPQHF. This chain connects TRBV27 to TRBJ1-5, with 7 bases aligning to TRBD1. The V gene end was trimmed by 5 bases and the J gene end by 5 bases; junction bases not matched to a gene: 6. CDR1 is MNHEY and CDR2 is SMNVEV in the germline V gene (reference sequence). The CDR3 contains 14 residues.